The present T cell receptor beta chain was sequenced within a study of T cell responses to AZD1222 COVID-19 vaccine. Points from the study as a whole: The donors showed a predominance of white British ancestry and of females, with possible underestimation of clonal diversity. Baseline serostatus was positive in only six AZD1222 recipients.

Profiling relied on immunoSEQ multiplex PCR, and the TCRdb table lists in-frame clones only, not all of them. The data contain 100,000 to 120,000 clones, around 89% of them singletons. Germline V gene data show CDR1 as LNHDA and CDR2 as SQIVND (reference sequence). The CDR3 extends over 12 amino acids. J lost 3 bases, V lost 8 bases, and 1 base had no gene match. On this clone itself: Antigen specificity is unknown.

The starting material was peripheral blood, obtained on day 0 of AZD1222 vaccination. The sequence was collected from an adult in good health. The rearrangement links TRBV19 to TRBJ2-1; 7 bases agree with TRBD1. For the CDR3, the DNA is TGTGCCAGTCGACAGGGCTACAATGAGCAGTTCTTC. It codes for CASRQGYNEQFF.